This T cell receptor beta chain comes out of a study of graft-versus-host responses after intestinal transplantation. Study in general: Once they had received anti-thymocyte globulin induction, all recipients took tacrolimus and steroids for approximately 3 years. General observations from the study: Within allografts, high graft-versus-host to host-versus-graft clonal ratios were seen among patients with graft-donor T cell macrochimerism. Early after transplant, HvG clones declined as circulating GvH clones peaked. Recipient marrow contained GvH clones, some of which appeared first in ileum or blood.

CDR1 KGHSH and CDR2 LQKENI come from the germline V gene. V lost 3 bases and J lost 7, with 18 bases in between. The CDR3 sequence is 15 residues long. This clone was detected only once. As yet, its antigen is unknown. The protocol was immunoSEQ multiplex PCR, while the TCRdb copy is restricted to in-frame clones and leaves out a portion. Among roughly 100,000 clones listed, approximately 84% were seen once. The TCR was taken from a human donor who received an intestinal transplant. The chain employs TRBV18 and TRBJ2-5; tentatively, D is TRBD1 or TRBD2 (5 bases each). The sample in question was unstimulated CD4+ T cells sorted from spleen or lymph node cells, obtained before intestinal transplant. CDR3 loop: CASSPPPRGGGTQYF. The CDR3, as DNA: TGTGCCAGCTCACCCCCCCCGAGGGGCGGAGGGACCCAGTACTTC.